These 8 T cell receptor beta chains came from one sample sequenced in a study of shared clonotypes between healthy human individuals. The table came from immunoSEQ multiplex PCR; TCRdb's copy has only in-frame clones and leaves some out. The table shows about 640,000 clones, with roughly 78% occurring only once. The source material was memory CD4+ T cells sorted from blood. Subset: CD45RA-negative fraction. The receptors were sampled from a young woman in good health.

V and J are TRBV12-2 and TRBJ2-7; the DNA was not compared with TRBD1, the D call given in the table. TRBV12-2 is shown as a pseudogene. The CDR3 length is 17 residues. The CDR3: CASRLGEDRDSLYEQYF. The CDR3 DNA reads TGTGCAAGTCGCTTAGGTGAGGACCGGGACAGCCTCTACGAGCAGTACTTC.

To note about this clone: This may arise from a read error, as a much more abundant clone is one base away. The genes are TRBV6-5 and TRBJ2-7; weak D call: TRBD2 (6 bases). CDR1 and CDR2 (germline): MNHEY, SVGAGI. Deletions cut 6 bases from V and 3 bases from J, with 9 bases between. This CDR3 region has 12 residues. CDR3: CASREGNYEQYF. As DNA, the CDR3 is TGTGCCAGCAGGGAGGGTAACTACGAGCAGTACTTC.

The V gene is TRBV10-3, the J gene TRBJ1-1; D not resolved. Germline CDR1 is ENHRY and CDR2 is SYGVKD. The CDR3 has 12 amino acids. Trimming took 4 bases from V and 8 from J, leaving 11 bases between them. In nucleotides, the CDR3 is TGTGCCATCAGTGCCTTGACCGGGGAAGCTTTCTTT. It yields the protein CAISALTGEAFF.

The CDR3 loop is CASNREREETQYF. The CDR3 DNA reads as TGTGCCAGCAACAGGGAAAGGGAAGAGACCCAGTACTTC. The chain has TRBV2 and TRBJ2-5; tentative D call: TRBD1 (6 bases). The CDR3 totals 13 residues. Trimming cost V 7 bases and J 3 bases, with 12 bases left between them. Germline V lookup: CDR1 SNHLY, CDR2 FYNNEI.

The chain recombines TRBV6-6 with TRBJ1-2, with D tentatively TRBD1 (6 bases). The CDR3 loop spans 12 amino acids. CDR1 is MNHNY and CDR2 is SVGAGI in the germline V gene (reference sequence). V lost 8 bases and J lost 4, with 11 bases in between. The CDR3 DNA reads TGTGCCAGCCTACAGGGTGTCTATGGCTACACCTTC. Encoded protein: CASLQGVYGYTF.

This clone was observed once. The chain uses TRBV5-4 and TRBJ2-1, with 9 bases lining up with TRBD1. With 0 bases clipped from V and 9 bases from J, the junction kept 7 bases outside the gene matches. The CDR3 sequence is 15 residues long. The germline V gene has CDR1 SGHNT and CDR2 YYREEE (reference sequence). DNA of the CDR3: TGTGCCAGCAGCTTGGGGGGGACAGGGAAGGGTGAGCAGTTCTTC. It encodes CASSLGGTGKGEQFF. The full variable domain, rest sourced from reference TRBV5-4 and TRBJ2-1, is ETGVTQSPTHLIKTRGQQVTLRCSSQSGHNTVSWYQQALGQGPQFIFQYYREEENGRGNFPPRFSGLQFPNYSSELNVNALELDDSALYLCASSLGGTGKGEQFFGPGTRLTVL.

This clone has a handful of counts. V gene TRBV25-1 combines with J gene TRBJ1-3, with TRBD1 identical over 9 bases. In germline, CDR1 is MGHDK, CDR2 SYGVNS. The CDR3 covers 15 residues. V lost 4 bases and J lost 4; bases outside the gene matches: 5. The chain's CDR3 is CASSAQGTGGNTIYF. The DNA of the CDR3 is TGTGCCAGCAGTGCACAAGGGACAGGGGGAAACACCATATATTTT.

The CDR3 here is CASSQQGATLNEQFF. The CDR3 region has the DNA TGTGCCAGCAGCCAACAGGGGGCCACTCTCAATGAGCAGTTCTTC. The J gene is TRBJ2-1, the V gene TRBV7-8, with 9 bases matching TRBD1. J was trimmed by 6 bases and V by 5 bases; bases with no gene match: 8. Per the germline V gene, CDR1 is SGHVS and CDR2 is FQNEAQ. The CDR3 runs to 15 residues.